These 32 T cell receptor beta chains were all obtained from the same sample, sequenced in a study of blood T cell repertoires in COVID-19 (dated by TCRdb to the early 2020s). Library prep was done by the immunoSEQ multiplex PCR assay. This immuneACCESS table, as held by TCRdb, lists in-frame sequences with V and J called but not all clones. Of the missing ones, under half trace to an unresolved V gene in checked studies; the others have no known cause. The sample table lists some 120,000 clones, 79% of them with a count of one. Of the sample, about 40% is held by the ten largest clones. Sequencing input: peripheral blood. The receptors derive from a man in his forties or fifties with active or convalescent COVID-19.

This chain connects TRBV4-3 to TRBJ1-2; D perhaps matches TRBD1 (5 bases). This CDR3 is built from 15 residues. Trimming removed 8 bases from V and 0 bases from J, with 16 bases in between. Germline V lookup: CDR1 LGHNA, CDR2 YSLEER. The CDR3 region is CASGEGWPSNYGYTF. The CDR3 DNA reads TGCGCCAGCGGGGAGGGGTGGCCCTCTAACTATGGCTACACCTTC.

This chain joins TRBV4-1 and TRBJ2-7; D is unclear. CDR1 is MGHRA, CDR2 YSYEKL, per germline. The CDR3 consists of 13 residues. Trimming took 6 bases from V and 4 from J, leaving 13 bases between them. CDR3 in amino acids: CASRPSTSYEQYF. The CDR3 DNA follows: TGCGCCAGCAGACCATCCACAAGTTACGAGCAGTACTTC.

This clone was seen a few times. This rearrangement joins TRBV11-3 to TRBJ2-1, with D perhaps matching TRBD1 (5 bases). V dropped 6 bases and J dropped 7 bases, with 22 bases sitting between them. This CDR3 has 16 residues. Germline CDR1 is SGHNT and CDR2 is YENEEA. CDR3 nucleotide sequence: TGTGCCAGCAGTTTCTCCCGACTTTTCAGGGATAATGAGCAGTTCTTC. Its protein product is CASSFSRLFRDNEQFF.

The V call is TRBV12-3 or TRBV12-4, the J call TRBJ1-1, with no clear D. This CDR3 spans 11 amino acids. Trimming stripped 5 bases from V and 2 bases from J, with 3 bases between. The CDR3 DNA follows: TGTGCCAGCAGTACAAACACTGAAGCTTTCTTT. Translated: CASSTNTEAFF.

CDR3 amino acids: CASSQSRGNHQPQHF. The DNA for the CDR3 is TGTGCCAGCAGCCAATCCCGCGGGAATCATCAGCCCCAGCATTTT. V gene TRBV16 combines with J gene TRBJ1-5; no firm D call. The V gene's germline CDR1 is KGHSY and CDR2 FQNENV. The CDR3 runs 15 residues. Trimming left V 0 bases short and J 5 bases short, with 11 bases between.

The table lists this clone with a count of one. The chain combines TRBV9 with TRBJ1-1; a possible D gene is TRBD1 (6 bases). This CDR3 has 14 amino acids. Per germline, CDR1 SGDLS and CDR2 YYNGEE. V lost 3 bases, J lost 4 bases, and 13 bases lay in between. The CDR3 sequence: CASSAHGGATEAFF. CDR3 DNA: TGTGCCAGCAGCGCCCACGGGGGGGCCACTGAAGCTTTCTTT.

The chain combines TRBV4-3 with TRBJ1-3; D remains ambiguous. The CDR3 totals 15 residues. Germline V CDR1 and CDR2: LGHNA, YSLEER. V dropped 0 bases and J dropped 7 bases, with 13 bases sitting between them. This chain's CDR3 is CASSQDPGKGNTIYF. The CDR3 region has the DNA TGCGCCAGCAGCCAAGATCCCGGGAAGGGTAACACCATATATTTT.

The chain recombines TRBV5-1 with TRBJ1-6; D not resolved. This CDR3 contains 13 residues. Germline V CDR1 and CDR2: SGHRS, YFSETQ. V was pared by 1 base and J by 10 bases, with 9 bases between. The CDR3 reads CASSLSGESPLHF. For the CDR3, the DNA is TGCGCCAGCAGCTTGAGCGGGGAATCACCCCTCCACTTT.

Here the CDR3 reads CAWSVRRLAGTGELFF. DNA of the CDR3: TGTGCCTGGAGTGTAAGGCGTCTAGCGGGCACCGGGGAGCTGTTTTTT. The rearrangement uses TRBV30 and TRBJ2-2, with TRBD2 matching over 8 bases. The J segment lost 4 bases and the V segment lost 0 bases, leaving 7 bases of the junction unmatched. The CDR3 spans 16 residues. Germline-derived CDR1 and CDR2 are GTSNPN and SVGIG (reference sequence).

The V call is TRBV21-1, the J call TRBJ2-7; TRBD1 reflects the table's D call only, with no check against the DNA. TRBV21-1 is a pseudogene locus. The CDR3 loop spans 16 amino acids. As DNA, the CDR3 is TGTGCCAGCAGCAAACAGGGCGGACCGCAAACCTACGAGCAGTACTTC. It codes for CASSKQGGPQTYEQYF.

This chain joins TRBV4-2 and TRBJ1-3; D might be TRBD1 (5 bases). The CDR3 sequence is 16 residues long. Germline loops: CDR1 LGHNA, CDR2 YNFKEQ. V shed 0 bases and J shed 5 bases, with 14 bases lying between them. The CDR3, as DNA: TGTGCCAGCAGCCAAGATTTCGGGGGGGTCAGAAACACCATATATTTT. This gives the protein CASSQDFGGVRNTIYF.

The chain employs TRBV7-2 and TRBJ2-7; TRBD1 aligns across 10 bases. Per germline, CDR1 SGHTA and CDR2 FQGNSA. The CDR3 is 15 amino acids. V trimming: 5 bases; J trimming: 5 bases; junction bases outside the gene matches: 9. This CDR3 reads CASSLGGTGAHEQYF. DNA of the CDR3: TGTGCCAGCAGCCTAGGCGGGACAGGGGCCCACGAGCAGTACTTC.

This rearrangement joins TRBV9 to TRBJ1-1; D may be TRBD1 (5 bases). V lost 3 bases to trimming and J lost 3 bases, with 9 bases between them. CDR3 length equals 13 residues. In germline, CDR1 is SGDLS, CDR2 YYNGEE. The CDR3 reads CASSDPGDTEAFF. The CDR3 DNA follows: TGTGCCAGCAGCGACCCGGGGGACACTGAAGCTTTCTTT. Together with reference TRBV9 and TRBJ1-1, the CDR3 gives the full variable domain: DSGVTQTPKHLITATGQRVTLRCSPRSGDLSVYWYQQSLDQGLQFLIQYYNGEERAKGNILERFSAQQFPDLHSELNLSSLELGDSALYFCASSDPGDTEAFFGQGTRLTVV.

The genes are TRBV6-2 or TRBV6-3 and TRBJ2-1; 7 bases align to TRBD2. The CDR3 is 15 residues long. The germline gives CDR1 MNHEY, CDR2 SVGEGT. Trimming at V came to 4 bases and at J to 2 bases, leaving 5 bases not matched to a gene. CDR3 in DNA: TGTGCCAGCAGTTCCCCCGGGACTACCTACAATGAGCAGTTCTTC. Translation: CASSSPGTTYNEQFF.

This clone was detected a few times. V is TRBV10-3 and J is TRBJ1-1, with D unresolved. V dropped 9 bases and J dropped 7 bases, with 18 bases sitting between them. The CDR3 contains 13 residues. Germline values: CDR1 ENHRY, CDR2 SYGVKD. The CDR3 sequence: CAIAGGVSDEAFF. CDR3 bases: TGTGCCATTGCGGGTGGGGTTTCGGATGAAGCTTTCTTT.

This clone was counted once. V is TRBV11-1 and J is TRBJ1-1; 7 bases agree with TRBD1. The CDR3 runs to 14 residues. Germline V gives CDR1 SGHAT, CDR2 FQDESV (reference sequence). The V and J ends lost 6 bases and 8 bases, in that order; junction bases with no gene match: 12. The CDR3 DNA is TGTGCCAGCAGGATCTCCCGGGACAGCCAAGAAGCTTTCTTT. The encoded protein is CASRISRDSQEAFF.

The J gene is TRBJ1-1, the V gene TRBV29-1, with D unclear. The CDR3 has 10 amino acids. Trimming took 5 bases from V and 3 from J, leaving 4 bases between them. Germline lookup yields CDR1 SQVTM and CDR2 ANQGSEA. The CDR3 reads CSVSYTEAFF. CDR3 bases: TGCAGCGTTTCATACACTGAAGCTTTCTTT.

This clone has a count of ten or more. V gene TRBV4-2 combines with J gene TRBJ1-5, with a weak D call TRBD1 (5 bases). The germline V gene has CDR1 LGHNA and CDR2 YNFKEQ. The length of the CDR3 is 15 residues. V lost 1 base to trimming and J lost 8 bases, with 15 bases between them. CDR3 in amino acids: CASSQGNPPREPQHF. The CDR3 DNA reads TGTGCCAGCAGCCAAGGGAACCCTCCCAGGGAGCCCCAGCATTTT.

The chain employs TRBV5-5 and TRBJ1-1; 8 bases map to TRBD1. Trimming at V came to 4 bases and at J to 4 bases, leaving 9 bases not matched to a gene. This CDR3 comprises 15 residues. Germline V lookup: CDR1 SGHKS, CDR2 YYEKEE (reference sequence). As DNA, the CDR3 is TGTGCCAGCAGCCGAATAACAGGGGGAGCCACTGAAGCTTTCTTT. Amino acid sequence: CASSRITGGATEAFF.

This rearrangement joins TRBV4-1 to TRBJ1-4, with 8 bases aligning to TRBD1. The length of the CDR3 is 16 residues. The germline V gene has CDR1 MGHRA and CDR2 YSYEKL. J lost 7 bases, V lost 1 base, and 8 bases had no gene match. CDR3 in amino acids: CASSQGLTGGSEKLFF. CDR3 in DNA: TGCGCCAGCAGCCAAGGCCTAACAGGGGGGAGTGAAAAACTGTTTTTT.

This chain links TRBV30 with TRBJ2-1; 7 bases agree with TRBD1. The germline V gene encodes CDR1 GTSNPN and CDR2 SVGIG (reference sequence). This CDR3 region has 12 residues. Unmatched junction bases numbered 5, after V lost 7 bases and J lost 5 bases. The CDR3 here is CASGTANNEQFF. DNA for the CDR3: TGTGCCTCCGGGACAGCAAACAATGAGCAGTTCTTC.

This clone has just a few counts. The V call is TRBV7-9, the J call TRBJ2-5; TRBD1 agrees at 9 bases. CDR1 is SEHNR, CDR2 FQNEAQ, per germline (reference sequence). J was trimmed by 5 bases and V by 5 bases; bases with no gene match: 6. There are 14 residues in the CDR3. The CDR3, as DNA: TGTGCCAGCAGCCAAGGACAGGGGCTTGAGACCCAGTACTTC. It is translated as CASSQGQGLETQYF.

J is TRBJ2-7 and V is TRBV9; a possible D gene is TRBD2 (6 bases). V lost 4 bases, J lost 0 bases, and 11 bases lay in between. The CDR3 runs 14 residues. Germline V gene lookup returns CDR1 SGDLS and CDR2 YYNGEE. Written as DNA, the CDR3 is TGTGCCAGCAGCCTCGGACTAACCTCCTACGAGCAGTACTTC. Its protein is CASSLGLTSYEQYF.

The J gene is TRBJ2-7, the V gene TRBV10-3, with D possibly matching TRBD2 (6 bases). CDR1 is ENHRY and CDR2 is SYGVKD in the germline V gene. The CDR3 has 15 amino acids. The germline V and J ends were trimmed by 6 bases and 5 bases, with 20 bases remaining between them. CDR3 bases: TGTGCCATCAGCGAATACCAGGGAGGAGTTAACGAGCAGTACTTC. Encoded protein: CAISEYQGGVNEQYF.

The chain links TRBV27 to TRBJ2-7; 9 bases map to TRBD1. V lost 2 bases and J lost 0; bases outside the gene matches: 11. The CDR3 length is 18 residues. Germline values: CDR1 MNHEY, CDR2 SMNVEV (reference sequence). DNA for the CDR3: TGTGCCAGCAGTTTACACTGGTTGGGACAGGGCCTCTCCTACGAGCAGTACTTC. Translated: CASSLHWLGQGLSYEQYF.

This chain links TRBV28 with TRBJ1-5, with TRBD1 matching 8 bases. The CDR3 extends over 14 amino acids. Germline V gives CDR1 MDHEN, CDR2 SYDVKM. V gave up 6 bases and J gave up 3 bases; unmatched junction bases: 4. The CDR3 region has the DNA TGTGCCAGCAGGTCGACAGGGGACAATCAGCCCCAGCATTTT. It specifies CASRSTGDNQPQHF.

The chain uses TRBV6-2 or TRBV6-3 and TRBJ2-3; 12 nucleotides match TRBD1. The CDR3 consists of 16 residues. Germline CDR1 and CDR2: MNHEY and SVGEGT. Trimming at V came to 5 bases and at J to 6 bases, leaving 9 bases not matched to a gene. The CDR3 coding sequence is TGTGCCAGCAGTAGGGGGACAGGGGGCGCTTCGGATACGCAGTATTTT. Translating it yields CASSRGTGGASDTQYF.

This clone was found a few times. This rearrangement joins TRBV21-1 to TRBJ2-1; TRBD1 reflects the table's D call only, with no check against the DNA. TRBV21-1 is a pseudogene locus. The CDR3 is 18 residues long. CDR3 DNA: TGTGCCAGTTTACTCCCCGGGACAGGGGGGAACTCCTACAATGAGCAGTTCTTC. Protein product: CASLLPGTGGNSYNEQFF.

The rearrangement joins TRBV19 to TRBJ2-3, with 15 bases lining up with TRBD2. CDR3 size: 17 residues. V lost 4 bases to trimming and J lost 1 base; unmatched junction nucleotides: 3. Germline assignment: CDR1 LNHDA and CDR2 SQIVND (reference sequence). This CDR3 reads CASSRGLAGGRTDTQYF. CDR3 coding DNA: TGTGCCAGTAGTAGGGGACTAGCGGGGGGACGCACAGATACGCAGTATTTT.

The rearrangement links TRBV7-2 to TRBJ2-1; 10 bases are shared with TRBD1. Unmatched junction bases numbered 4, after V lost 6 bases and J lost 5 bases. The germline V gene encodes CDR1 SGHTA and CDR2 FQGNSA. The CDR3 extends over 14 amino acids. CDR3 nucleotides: TGTGCCAGCAGGACAGGGGGCTCGAACAATGAGCAGTTCTTC. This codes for CASRTGGSNNEQFF. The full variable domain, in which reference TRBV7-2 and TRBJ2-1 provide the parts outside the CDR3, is GAGVSQSPSNKVTEKGKDVELRCDPISGHTALYWYRQSLGQGLEFLIYFQGNSAPDKSGLPSDRFSAERTGGSVSTLTIQRTQQEDSAVYLCASRTGGSNNEQFFGPGTRLTVL.

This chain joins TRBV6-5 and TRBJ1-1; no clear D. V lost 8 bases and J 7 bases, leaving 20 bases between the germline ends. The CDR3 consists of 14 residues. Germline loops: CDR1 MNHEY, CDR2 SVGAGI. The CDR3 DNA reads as TGTGCCAGCTCCTCACTGAACCTAGCGATTGAAGCTTTCTTT. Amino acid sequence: CASSSLNLAIEAFF.

CDR3 nucleotide sequence: TGTGCCAGCAGCGACCGGACAGGGATGGCAAACACCATATATTTT. As protein: CASSDRTGMANTIYF. The chain joins TRBV9 to TRBJ1-3, with 8 nucleotides matching TRBD1. Germline V lookup: CDR1 SGDLS, CDR2 YYNGEE. This CDR3 contains 15 residues. Trimming took 3 bases from V and 6 from J; bases not matched to a gene: 8.